Listed below are T cell receptor beta chains from one sample, sequenced in a study of blood T cell repertoires in COVID-19. Sequenced by immunoSEQ multiplex PCR; TCRdb stores in-frame clones only, minus some. The sample lists 650,000 to 800,000 clones, about 87% occurring once. Input material: peripheral blood. The receptors derive from a woman under 30 with acute or convalescent COVID-19. Each CDR3 is given without its conserved first and last residue.

v_gene	j_gene	CDR3aa
TRBV24-1	TRBJ2-1	ATSDFRNEQF
TRBV2	TRBJ1-3	ASSEGLLSGNTIY
TRBV6-1	TRBJ1-3	ASSESRPGGNTIY
TRBV4-1	TRBJ1-1	ASSQDNGQPATEAF
TRBV29-1	TRBJ1-1	SANTAEAF
TRBV9	TRBJ1-6	ASSVREGNSPLH
TRBV5-1	TRBJ1-1	ASSSDRTYTEAF
TRBV7-3	TRBJ1-1	ASSLTPARTGLMGAF
TRBV11-3	TRBJ1-3	ASSTRGAGNTIY
TRBV19	TRBJ1-2	ATHPTPDRFYGYT
TRBV25-1	TRBJ1-1	ASSMGLGAF
TRBV29-1	TRBJ1-1	SVLQGGTEAF
TRBV9	TRBJ1-5	ASSVPSEDRVRQPQH
TRBV11-3	TRBJ2-1	ASSSQNNEQF
TRBV7-3	TRBJ1-1	ASSSETGPATEAF
TRBV5-1	TRBJ1-5	ASSLSGNQPQH
TRBV19	TRBJ2-2	ASSTLQGGGELF
TRBV4-1	TRBJ1-2	ASSPGTGGRYGYT
TRBV19	TRBJ1-5	ASSIHRESNQPQH
TRBV20-1	TRBJ1-3	SARGPTIY
TRBV14	TRBJ1-6	ASSLSRGQSPLH
TRBV7-2	TRBJ1-2	ASSLEAGGWFYGYT
TRBV4-1	TRBJ2-3	ASSHILDTQY
TRBV3-1/TRBV3-2	TRBJ2-5	ASSLLAGGQETQY
TRBV15	TRBJ1-4	ATSRDRGEKLF
TRBV5-5	TRBJ1-2	ASGHSLGQGYGYT
TRBV3-1/TRBV3-2	TRBJ1-2	ASSQYRVGYT
TRBV14	TRBJ2-4	ASSQTGGDKNIQY
TRBV11-3	TRBJ2-2	ASSLDTSGGDTGELF
TRBV12-5	TRBJ2-3	ASGPRGATDTQY
TRBV7-2	TRBJ1-2	ASSPDRNYGYT
TRBV7-3	TRBJ2-2	ASSSPTGVTGELF
TRBV9	TRBJ2-1	ASSVGAPGEQF
TRBV5-8	TRBJ2-1	ASRLAGYNEQF
TRBV5-1	TRBJ1-1	ASSLVAGTEAF
TRBV5-1	TRBJ1-1	ASSLGGVAEAF
TRBV9	TRBJ1-2	ASSPTSDRKTNYGYT
TRBV29-1	TRBJ1-2	SASTGATNYGYT
TRBV7-9	TRBJ2-2	ASSLLPGQGFITGELF
TRBV14	TRBJ1-1	ASSPFGWNTEAF
TRBV5-5	TRBJ1-1	ASSWDRPSNTEAF
TRBV2	TRBJ1-4	ASIGQGRVLDEKLF